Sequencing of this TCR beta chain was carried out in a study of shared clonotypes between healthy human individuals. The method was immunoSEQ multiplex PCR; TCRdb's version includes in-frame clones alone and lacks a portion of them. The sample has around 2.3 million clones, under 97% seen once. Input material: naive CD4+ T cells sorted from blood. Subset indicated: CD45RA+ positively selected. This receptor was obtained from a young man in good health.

The CDR3 is CAREGFRAVNQPQHF. The CDR3, as DNA: TGCGCCAGGGAGGGGTTCAGAGCAGTCAATCAGCCCCAGCATTTT. V is TRBV10-1 and J is TRBJ1-5; a possible D gene is TRBD1 (5 bases). V lost 9 bases, J lost 3 bases, and 18 bases lay in between. The CDR3 runs 15 residues. CDR1 and CDR2 from the germline V gene are WNHNN and SYGVQD (reference sequence).